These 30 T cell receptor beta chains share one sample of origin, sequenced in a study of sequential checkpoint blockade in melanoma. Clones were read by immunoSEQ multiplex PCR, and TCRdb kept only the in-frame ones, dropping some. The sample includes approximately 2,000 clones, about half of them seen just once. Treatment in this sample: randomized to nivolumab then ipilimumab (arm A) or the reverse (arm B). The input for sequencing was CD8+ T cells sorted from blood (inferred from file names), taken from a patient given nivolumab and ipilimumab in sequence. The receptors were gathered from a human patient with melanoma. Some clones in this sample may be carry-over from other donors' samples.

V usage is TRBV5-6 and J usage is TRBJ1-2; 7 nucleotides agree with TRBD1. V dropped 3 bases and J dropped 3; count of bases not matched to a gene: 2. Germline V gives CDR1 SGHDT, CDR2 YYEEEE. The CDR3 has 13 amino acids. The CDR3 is CASSSGQYYGYTF. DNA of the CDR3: TGTGCCAGCAGCTCGGGACAGTACTATGGCTACACCTTC.

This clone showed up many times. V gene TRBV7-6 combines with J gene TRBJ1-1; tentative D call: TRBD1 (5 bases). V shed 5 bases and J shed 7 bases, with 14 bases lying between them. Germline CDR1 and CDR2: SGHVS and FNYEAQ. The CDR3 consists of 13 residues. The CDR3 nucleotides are TGTGCCAGCAGCCGCCCTACGCAGGGTGAAGCTTTCTTT. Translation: CASSRPTQGEAFF.

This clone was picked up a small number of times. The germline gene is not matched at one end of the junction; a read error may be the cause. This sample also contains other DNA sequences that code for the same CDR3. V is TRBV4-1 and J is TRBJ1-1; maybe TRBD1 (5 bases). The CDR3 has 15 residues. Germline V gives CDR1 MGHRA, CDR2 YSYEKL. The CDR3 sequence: CASSQQDNMNTEAFF. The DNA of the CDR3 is TGTGCCAGCAGCCAGCAGGACAACATGAACACTGAAGCTTTCTTT.

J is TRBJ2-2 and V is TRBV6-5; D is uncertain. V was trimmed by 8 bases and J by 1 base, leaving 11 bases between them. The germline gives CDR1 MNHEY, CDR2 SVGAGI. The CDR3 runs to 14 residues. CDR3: CASSSGGNTGELFF. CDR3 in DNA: TGTGCCAGCTCCAGTGGCGGGAACACCGGGGAGCTGTTTTTT.

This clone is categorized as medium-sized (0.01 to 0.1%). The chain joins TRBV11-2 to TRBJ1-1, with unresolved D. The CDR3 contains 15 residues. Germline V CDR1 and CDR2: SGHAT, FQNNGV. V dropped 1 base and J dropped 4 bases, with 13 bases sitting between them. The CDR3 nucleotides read TGTGCCAGCAGCTTAGGGGTGCTCGGGGTCACTGAAGCTTTCTTT. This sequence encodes CASSLGVLGVTEAFF.

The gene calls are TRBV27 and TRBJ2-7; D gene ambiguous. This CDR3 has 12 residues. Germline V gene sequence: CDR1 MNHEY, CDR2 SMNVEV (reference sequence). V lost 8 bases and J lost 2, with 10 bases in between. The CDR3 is CASAVSTYEQYF. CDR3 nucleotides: TGTGCCAGCGCGGTTTCCACCTACGAGCAGTACTTC.

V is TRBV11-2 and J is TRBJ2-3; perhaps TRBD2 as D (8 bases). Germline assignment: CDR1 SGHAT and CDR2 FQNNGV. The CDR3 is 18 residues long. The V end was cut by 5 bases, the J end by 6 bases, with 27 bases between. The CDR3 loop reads CASSPGGRAGVLGDTQYF. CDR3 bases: TGTGCCAGCAGCCCAGGGGGGAGAGCGGGGGTCCTCGGGGATACGCAGTATTTT.

The CDR3 region has the DNA TGTGCCAGCAGCCGCCCTACGCAGGGTGAAGCTTTCTTT. Translated, it gives CASSRPTQGEAFF. This rearrangement joins TRBV5-5 to TRBJ1-1, with a tentative D call TRBD1 (5 bases). The CDR3 is made up of 13 amino acids. The ends were cut back, 4 bases at V and 7 bases at J, with 14 bases in the middle. In germline, CDR1 is SGHKS, CDR2 YYEKEE (reference sequence).

The CDR3: CASSQGLTERSTDTQYF. CDR3 in DNA: TGCGCCAGCAGCCAAGGGCTCACAGAACGAAGCACAGATACGCAGTATTTT. The gene calls are TRBV4-3 and TRBJ2-3; no firm D call. The germline V gene has CDR1 LGHNA and CDR2 YSLEER. This CDR3 comprises 17 residues. V was clipped by 1 base and J by 0 bases, with 14 bases between them.

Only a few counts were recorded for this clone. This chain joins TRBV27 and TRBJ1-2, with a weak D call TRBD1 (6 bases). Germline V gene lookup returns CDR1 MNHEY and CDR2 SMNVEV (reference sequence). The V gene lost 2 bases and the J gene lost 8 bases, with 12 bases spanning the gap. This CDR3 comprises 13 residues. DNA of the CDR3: TGTGCCAGCAGTTTAGGGCAGGGGATGGGCTACACCTTC. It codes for CASSLGQGMGYTF.

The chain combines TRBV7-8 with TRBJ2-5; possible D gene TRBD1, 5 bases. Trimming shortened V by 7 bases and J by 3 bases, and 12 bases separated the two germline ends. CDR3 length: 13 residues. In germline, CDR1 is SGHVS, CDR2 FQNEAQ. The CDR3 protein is CASTLWGEETQYF. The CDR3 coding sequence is TGTGCCAGCACCCTCTGGGGCGAAGAGACCCAGTACTTC.

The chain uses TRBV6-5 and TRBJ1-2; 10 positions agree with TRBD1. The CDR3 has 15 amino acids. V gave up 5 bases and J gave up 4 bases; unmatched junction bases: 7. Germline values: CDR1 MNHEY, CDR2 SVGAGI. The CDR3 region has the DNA TGTGCCAGCAGTACCGGGACAGGGGAGAGCTATGGCTACACCTTC. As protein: CASSTGTGESYGYTF.

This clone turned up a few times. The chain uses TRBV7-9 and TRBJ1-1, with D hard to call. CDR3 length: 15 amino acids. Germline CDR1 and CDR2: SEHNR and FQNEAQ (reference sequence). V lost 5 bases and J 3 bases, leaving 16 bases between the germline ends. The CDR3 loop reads CASSPWGGGDTEAFF. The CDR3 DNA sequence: TGTGCCAGCAGCCCCTGGGGAGGCGGGGACACTGAAGCTTTCTTT.

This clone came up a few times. As DNA, the CDR3 is TGTGCCAGCAGCCGCCCTACGCAGGGTGAAGCTTTCTTT. Amino acids: CASSRPTQGEAFF. The chain has TRBV5-3 and TRBJ1-1, with D perhaps matching TRBD1 (5 bases). TRBV5-3 is identified as an open reading frame with a role that is uncertain. V lost 8 bases to trimming and J lost 7 bases, with 18 bases between them. The CDR3 has 13 amino acids.

The chain's CDR3 is CASSLWAGGLMNTEAFF. The CDR3 region has the DNA TGTGCCAGCAGCTTGTGGGCAGGGGGCCTCATGAACACTGAAGCTTTCTTT. V usage is TRBV5-8 and J usage is TRBJ1-1; 8 positions match TRBD1. The germline gives CDR1 SGHTS, CDR2 YDEGEE. V shed 1 base, J shed 0 bases, and the junction held 8 bases outside the gene matches. This CDR3 has 17 amino acids.

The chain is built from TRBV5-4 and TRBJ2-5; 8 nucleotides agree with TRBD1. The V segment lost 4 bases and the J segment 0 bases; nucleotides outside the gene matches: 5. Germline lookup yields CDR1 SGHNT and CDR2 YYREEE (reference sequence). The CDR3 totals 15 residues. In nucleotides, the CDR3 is TGTGCCAGCAGCGAGGACAGGGATAACCAAGAGACCCAGTACTTC. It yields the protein CASSEDRDNQETQYF. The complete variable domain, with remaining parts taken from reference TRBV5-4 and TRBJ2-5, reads ETGVTQSPTHLIKTRGQQVTLRCSSQSGHNTVSWYQQALGQGPQFIFQYYREEENGRGNFPPRFSGLQFPNYSSELNVNALELDDSALYLCASSEDRDNQETQYFGPGTRLLVL.

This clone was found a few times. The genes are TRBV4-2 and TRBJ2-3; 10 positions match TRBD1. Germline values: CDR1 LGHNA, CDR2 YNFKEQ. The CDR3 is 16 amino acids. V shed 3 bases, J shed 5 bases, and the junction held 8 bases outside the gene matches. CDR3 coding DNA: TGTGCCAGCAGCCATGCCGGGACAGGGGTCCAAGATACGCAGTATTTT. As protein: CASSHAGTGVQDTQYF.

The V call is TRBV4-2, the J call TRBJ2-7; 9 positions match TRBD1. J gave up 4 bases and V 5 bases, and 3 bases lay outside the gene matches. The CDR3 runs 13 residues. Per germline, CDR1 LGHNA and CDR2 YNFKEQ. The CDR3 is CASSLTGGYEQYF. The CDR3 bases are TGTGCCAGCAGCTTGACAGGGGGGTACGAGCAGTACTTC.

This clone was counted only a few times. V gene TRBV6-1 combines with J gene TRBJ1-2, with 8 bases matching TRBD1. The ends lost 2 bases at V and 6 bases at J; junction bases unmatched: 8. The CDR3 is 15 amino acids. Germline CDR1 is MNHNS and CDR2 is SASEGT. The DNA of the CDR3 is TGTGCCAGCAGTGAATCCACAGGGGGGGTTAATGGCTACACCTTC. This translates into CASSESTGGVNGYTF.

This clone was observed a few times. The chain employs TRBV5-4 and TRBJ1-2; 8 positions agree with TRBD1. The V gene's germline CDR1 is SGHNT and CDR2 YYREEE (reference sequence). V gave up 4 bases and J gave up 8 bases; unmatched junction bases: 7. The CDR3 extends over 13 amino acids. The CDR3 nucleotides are TGTGCCAGCAGCCAGCAGACAGGGGAAGGCTACACCTTC. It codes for CASSQQTGEGYTF.

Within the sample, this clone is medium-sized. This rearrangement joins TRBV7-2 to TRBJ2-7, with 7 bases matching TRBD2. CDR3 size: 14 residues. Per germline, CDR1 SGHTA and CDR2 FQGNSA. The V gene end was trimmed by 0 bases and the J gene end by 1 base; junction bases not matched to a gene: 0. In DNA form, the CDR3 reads TGTGCCAGCAGCTTAGCGGGGGGGTCCTACGAGCAGTACTTC. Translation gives CASSLAGGSYEQYF.

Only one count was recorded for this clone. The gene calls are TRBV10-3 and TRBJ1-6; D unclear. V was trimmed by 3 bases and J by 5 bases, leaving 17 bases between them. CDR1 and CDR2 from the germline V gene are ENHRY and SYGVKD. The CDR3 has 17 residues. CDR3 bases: TGTGCCATCAGTGACTCAAGGTTGAGGTGGCATAATTCACCCCTCCACTTT. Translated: CAISDSRLRWHNSPLHF.

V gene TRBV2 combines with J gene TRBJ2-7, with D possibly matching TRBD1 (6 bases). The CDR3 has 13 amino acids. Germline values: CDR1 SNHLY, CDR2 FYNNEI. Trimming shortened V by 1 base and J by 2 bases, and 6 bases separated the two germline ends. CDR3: CASSEGTAYEQYF. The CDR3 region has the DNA TGTGCCAGCAGTGAAGGGACAGCCTACGAGCAGTACTTC.

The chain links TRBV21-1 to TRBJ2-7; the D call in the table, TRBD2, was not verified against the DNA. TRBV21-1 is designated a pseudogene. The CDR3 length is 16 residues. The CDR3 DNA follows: TGTGCCAGCAGGGTGGCGCTAGCTACACGTGTTGACGAGCAGTACTTC. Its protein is CASRVALATRVDEQYF.

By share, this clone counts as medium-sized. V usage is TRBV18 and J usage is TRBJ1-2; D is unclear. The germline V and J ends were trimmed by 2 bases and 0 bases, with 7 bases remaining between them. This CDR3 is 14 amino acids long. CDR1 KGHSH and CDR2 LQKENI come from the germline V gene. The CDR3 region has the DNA TGTGCCAGCTCACCAGTACATACTAACTATGGCTACACCTTC. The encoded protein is CASSPVHTNYGYTF.

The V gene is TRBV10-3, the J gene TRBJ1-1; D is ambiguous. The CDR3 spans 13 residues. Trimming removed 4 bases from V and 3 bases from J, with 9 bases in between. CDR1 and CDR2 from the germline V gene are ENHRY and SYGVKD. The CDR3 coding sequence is TGTGCCATCAGTGGACTGGGTTACACTGAAGCTTTCTTT. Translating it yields CAISGLGYTEAFF.

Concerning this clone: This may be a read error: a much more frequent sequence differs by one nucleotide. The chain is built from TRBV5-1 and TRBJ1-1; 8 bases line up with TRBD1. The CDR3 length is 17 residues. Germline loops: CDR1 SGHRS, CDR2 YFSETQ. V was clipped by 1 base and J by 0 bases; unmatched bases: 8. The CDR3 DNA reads TGCGCCAGCAGCTTGTGGGCAGGGGGCCTCATGAACACTGAAGCTTTCTTT. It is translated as CASSLWAGGLMNTEAFF.

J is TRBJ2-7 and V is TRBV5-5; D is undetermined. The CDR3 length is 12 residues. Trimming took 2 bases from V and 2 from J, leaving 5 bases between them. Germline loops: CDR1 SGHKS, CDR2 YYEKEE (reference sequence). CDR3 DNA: TGTGCCAGCAGCTTAACTACCTACGAGCAGTACTTC. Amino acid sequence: CASSLTTYEQYF.

The CDR3 DNA is TGCGCCAGCAGCCCTGGCAGATTCTCCTACGAGCAGTACTTC. This encodes CASSPGRFSYEQYF. This sequence joins TRBV4-1 and TRBJ2-7; unclear D gene. This CDR3 contains 14 residues. Trimming took off 4 bases at V and 0 bases at J, with 10 bases between the two ends. The germline CDR1 and CDR2 sequences are MGHRA and YSYEKL.

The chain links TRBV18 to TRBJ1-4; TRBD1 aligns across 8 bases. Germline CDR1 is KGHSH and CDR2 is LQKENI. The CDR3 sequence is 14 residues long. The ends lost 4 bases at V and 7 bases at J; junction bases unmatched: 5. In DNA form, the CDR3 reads TGTGCCAGCTCACTGGACAGGGTGGGTGAAAAACTGTTTTTT. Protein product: CASSLDRVGEKLFF.